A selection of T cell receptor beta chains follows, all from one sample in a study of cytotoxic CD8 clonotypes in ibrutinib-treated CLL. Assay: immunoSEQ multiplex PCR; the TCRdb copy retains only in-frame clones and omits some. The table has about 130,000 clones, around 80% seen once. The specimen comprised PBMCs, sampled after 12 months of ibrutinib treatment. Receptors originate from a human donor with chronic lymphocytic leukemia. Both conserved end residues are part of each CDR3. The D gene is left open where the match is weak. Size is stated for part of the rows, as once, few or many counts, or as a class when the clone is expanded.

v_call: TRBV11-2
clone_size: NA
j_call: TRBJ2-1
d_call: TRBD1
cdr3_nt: TGTGCCAGCAGCCCAGATTTATCAGGGACAGGCACCAATGAGCAGTTCTTC
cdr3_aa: CASSPDLSGTGTNEQFF

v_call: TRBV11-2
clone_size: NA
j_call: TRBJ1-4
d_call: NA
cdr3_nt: TGTGCCAGCAGCTTCTTAAGAACGAATCCTGCAACTAATGAAAAACTGTTTTTT
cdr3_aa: CASSFLRTNPATNEKLFF

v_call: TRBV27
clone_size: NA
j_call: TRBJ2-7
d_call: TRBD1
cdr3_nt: TGTGCCAGCAGCCTCGTTGGGACAGGGACCTACGAGCAGTACTTC
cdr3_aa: CASSLVGTGTYEQYF

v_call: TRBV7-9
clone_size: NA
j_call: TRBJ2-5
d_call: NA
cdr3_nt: TGTGCCAGCAGCAAGACGTCCGTAGAAGAGACCCAGTACTTC
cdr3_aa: CASSKTSVEETQYF

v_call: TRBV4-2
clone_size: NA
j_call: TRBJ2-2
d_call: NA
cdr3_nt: TGTGCCAGCAGACCCTTTTTTAGCACCGGGGAGCTGTTTTTT
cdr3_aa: CASRPFFSTGELFF

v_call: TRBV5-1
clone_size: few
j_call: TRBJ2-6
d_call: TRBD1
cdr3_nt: TGCGCCAGCAGCCAGGGACAGGGTATGGGGGCCAACGTCCTGACTTTC
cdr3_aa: CASSQGQGMGANVLTF

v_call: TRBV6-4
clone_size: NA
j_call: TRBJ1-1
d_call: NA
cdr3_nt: TGTGCCAGCAGTGTTAGGGGGGGGAACACTGAAGCTTTCTTT
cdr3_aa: CASSVRGGNTEAFF

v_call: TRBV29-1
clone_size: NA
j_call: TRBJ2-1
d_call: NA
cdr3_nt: TGCAGCGTTGAAGAGGTTGGGGGAGTGGGCTACAATGAGCAGTTCTTC
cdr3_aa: CSVEEVGGVGYNEQFF

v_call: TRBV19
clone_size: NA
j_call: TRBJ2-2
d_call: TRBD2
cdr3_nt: TGTGCCAGTAGTATAGGGCTAGCGGGAAAAAACACCGGGGAGCTGTTTTTT
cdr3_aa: CASSIGLAGKNTGELFF

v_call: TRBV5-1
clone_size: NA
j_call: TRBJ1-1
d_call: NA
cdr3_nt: TGCGCCAGCAGCTTGGGGGTGTTGGCAGGGGTCCGGAACACTGAAGCTTTCTTT
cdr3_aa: CASSLGVLAGVRNTEAFF

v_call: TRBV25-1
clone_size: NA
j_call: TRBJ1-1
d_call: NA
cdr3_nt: TGTGCCAGCAATGGATACTCGAACACTGAAGCTTTCTTT
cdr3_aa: CASNGYSNTEAFF

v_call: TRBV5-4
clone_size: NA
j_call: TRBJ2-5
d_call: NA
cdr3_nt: TGTGCCAGCAGCTTGGCAGAGGGCACCCAAGAGACCCAGTACTTC
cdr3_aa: CASSLAEGTQETQYF

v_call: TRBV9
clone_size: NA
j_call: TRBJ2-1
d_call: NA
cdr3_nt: TGTGCCAGCAGCCCAACTGGGCGGATAAGTGGGTCCTACAATGAGCAGTTCTTC
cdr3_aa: CASSPTGRISGSYNEQFF

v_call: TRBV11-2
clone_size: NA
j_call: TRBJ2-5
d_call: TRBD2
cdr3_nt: TGTGCCAGCAGACGGATAGCGGGAGTCGTCGAGACCCAGTACTTC
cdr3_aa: CASRRIAGVVETQYF

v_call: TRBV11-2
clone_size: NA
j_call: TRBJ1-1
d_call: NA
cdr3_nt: TGTGCCAGCAGCAAGAGGTCGGGGGGGTGGTCTACTGAAGCTTTCTTT
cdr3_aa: CASSKRSGGWSTEAFF

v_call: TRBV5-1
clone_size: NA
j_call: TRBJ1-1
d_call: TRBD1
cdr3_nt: TGCGCCAGCAGCCTATACCGGGACAGGGTGTATGAAGCTTTCTTT
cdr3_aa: CASSLYRDRVYEAFF

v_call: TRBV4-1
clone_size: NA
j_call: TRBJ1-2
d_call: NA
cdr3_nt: TGCGCCAGCAGCCAAAGAAACTATGGCTACACCTTC
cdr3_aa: CASSQRNYGYTF

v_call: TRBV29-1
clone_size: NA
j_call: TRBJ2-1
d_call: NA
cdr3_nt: TGCAGCGTTCGGACTGGGGGAAGTGCTGAGCAGTTCTTC
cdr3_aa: CSVRTGGSAEQFF

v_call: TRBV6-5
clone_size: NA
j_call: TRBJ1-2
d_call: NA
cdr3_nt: TGTGCCAGCAGGGAGACAGGATATGGCTACACCTTC
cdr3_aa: CASRETGYGYTF

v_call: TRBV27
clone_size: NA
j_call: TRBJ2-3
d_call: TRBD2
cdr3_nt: TGTGCCAGCAGGGTTCAAGGGCTAGCGGGAGGCACAGATACGCAGTATTTT
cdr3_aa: CASRVQGLAGGTDTQYF

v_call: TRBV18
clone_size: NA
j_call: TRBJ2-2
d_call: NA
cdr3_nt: TGTGCCAGCTCACCGGGGAGGAACACCGGGGAGCTGTTTTTT
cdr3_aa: CASSPGRNTGELFF

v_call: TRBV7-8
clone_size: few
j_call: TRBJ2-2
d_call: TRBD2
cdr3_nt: TGTGCCAGCATGGGCGGGAGTGGCACCGGGGAGCTGTTTTTT
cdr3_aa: CASMGGSGTGELFF

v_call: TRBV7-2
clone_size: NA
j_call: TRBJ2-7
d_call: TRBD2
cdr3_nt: TGTGCCAGCAGCTTAGCGGCTAGCGGGAGCTCCTACGAGCAGTACTTC
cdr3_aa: CASSLAASGSSYEQYF

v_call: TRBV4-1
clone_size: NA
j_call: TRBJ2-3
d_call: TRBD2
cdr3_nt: TGCGCCAGCAGCCAAGATACTAGCGGAGGCACAGATACGCAGTATTTT
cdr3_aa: CASSQDTSGGTDTQYF